This TCR beta chain derives from a study of blood T cell repertoires in COVID-19. The CDR3 has 17 residues. The germline V gene encodes CDR1 MNHEY and CDR2 SMNVEV (reference sequence). V shed 3 bases and J shed 6 bases, with 22 bases lying between them. TCRdb's copy holds only in-frame clones and misses some; the assay was immunoSEQ multiplex PCR. The sample holds some 300,000 clones; roughly nine tenths are singletons and the top ten take roughly 2.3%. The sequenced material came from peripheral blood. The chain joins TRBV27 to TRBJ2-3, with D perhaps matching TRBD2 (6 bases). The receptor was isolated from a young man with active or convalescent COVID-19. CDR3 DNA: TGTGCCAGCAGTTTGTCCGCCGGACTACCGACCGGGGATACGCAGTATTTT. Its translation: CASSLSAGLPTGDTQYF.